This TCR beta chain originates from a study of CD8+CD57+ T cells in acquired aplastic anemia. Overall study context: Quantities of DNA derived from sorted CD4+ and CD8+ cells averaged around 3 ug.

Genomic DNA, serving as template, underwent TCR beta VDJ and CDR3 profiling. MiXCR, applied by TCRdb to the reads, yields one record per CDR3 protein. In the table there are about 190,000 distinct CDR3 sequences, roughly half of which are singletons. Deletions cut 6 bases from V and 5 bases from J, with 13 bases between. The CDR3 is 14 amino acids. Study-wide results and limits: It was found that under 30 CD8+ CDR3 sequences were shared between patients and controls.

At least ten counts were recorded for this clonotype. Antigen specificity is unknown. The source of this sequence is a human donor in good health, serving as a control. This chain links TRBV12-3 or TRBV12-4 with TRBJ2-2; perhaps TRBD2 as D (6 bases). Sequencing was carried out using sorted CD4+, CD8+, or CD8+CD57+ T cells (not recorded which) from PBMCs. The DNA for the CDR3 is TGTGCCAGCAGGAGGACTCGGGGGACCGGGGAGCTGTTTTTT. Translated, it gives CASRRTRGTGELFF.